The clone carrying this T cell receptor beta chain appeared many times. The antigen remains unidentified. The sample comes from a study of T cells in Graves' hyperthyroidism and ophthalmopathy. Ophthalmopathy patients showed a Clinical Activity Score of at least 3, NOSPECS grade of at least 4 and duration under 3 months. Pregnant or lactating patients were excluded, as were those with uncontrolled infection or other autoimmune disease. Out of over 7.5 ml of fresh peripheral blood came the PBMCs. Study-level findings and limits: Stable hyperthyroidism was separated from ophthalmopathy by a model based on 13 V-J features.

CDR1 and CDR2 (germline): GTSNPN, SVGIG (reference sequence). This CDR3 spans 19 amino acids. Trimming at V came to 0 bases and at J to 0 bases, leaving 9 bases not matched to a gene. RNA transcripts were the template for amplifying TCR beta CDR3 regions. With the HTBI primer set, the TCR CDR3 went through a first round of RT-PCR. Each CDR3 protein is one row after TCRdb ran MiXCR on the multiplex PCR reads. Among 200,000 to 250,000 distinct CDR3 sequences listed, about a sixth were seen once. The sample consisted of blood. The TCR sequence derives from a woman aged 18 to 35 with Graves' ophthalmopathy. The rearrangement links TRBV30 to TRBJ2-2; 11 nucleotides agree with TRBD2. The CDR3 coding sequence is TGTGCCTGGAGTGTATTCTGGCTAGCGGGAGGCACGAACACCGGGGAGCTGTTTTTT. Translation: CAWSVFWLAGGTNTGELFF.